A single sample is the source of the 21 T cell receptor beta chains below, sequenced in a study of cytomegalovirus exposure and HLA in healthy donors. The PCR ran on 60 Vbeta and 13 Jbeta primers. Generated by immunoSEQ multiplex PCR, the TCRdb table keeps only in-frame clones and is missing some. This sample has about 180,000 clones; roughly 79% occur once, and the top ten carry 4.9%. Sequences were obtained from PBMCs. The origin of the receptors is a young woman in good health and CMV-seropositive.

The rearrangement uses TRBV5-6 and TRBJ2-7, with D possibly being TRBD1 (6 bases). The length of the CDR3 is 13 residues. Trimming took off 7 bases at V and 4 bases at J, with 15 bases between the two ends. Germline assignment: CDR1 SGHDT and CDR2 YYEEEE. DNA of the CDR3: TGTGCCAGCGCCCCCGGCAGGGGATACGAGCAGTACTTC. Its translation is CASAPGRGYEQYF.

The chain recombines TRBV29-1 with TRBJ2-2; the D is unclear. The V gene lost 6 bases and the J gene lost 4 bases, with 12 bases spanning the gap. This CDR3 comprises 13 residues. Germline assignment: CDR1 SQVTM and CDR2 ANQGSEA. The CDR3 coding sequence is TGCAGCGTCTCAGAGTCGGGCACCGGGGAGCTGTTTTTT. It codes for CSVSESGTGELFF.

The CDR3 loop is CASSNGVSEQYF. The DNA of the CDR3 is TGTGCCAGCAGTAACGGGGTGAGCGAGCAGTACTTC. This chain joins TRBV6-5 and TRBJ2-7; a weak D match, TRBD2 (5 bases). The CDR3 contains 12 residues. Germline CDR1 is MNHEY and CDR2 is SVGAGI. Between the trimmed V and J ends, which lost 5 bases and 6 bases, there was a span of 11 bases.

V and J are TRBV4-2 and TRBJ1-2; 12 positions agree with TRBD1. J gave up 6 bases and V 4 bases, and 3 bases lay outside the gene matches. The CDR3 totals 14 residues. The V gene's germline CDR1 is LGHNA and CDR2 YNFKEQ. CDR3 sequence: CASSLGTGGDGYTF. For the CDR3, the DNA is TGTGCCAGCAGCCTCGGGACAGGGGGCGATGGCTACACCTTC.

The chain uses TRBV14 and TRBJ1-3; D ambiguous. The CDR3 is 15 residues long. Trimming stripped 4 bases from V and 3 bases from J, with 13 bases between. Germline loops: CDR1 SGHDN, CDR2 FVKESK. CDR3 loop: CASSPWRGIGNTIYF. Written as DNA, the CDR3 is TGTGCCAGCAGCCCTTGGAGAGGGATTGGAAACACCATATATTTT.

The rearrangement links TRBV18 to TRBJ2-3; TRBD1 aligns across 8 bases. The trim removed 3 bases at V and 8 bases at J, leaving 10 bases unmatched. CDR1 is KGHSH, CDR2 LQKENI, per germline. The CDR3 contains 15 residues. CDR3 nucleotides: TGTGCCAGCTCACCCCCGGGACAGGTCCTAGGTACGCAGTATTTT. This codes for CASSPPGQVLGTQYF.

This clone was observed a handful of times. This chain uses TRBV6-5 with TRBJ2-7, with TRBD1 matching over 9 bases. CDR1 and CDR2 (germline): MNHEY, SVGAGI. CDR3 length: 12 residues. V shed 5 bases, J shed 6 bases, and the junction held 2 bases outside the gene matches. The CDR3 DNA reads TGTGCCAGCAGTGAGACAGGGGGCGAGCAGTACTTC. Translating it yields CASSETGGEQYF.

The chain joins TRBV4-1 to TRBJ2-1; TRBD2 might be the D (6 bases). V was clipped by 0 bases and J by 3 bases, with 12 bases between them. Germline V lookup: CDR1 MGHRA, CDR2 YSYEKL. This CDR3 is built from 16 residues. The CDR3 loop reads CASSQEERVSYNEQFF. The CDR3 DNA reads TGCGCCAGCAGCCAAGAGGAGCGGGTGAGCTACAATGAGCAGTTCTTC.

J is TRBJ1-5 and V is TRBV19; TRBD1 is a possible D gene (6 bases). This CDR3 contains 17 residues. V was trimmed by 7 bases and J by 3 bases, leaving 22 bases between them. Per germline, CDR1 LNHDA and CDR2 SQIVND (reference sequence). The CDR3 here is CASIKSRGAGINQPQHF. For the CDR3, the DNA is TGTGCCAGTATTAAATCCAGGGGCGCTGGGATCAATCAGCCCCAGCATTTT.

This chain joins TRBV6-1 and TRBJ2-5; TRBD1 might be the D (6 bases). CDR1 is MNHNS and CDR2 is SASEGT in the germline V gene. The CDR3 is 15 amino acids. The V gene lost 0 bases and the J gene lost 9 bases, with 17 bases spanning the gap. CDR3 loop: CASSEAWTAVVAQYF. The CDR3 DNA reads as TGTGCCAGCAGTGAAGCCTGGACAGCCGTAGTGGCCCAGTACTTC.

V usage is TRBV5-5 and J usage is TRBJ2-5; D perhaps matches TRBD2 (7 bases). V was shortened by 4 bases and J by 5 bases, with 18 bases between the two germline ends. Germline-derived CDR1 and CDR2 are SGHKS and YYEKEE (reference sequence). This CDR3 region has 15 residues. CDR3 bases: TGTGCCAGCAGCATGTGGGGGGGCCCCGGGGAGACCCAGTACTTC. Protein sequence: CASSMWGGPGETQYF.

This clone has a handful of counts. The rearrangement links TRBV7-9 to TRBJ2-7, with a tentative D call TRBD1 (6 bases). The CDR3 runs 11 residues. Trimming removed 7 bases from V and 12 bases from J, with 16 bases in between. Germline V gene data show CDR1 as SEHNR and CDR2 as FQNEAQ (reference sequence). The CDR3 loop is CASKGSGVAYF. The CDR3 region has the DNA TGTGCCAGCAAGGGTTCAGGGGTCGCGTACTTC.

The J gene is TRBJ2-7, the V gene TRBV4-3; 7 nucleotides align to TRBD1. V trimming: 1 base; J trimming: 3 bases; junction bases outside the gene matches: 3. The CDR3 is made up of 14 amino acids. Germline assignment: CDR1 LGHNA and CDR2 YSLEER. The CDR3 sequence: CASSQARDSYEQYF. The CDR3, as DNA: TGCGCCAGCAGCCAAGCCCGGGACAGCTACGAGCAGTACTTC.

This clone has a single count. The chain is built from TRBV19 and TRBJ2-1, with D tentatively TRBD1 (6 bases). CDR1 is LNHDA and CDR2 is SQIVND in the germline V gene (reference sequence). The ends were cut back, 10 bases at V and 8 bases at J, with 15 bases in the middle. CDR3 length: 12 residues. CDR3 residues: CATSTGRDEQFF. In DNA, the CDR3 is TGTGCCACCTCGACAGGCCGGGATGAGCAGTTCTTC.

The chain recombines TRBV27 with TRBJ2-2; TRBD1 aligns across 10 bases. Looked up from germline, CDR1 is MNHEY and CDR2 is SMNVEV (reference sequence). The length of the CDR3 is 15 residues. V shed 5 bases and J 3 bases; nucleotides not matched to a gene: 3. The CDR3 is CASSRQGADTGELFF. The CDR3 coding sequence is TGTGCCAGCAGTCGACAGGGGGCGGACACCGGGGAGCTGTTTTTT.

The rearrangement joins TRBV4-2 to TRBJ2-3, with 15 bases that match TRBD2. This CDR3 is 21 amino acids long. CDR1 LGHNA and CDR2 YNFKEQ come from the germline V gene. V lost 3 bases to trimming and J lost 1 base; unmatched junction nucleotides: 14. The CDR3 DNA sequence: TGTGCCAGCAGCCACCCCGGACTAGCGGGGGGGCCGAGTTCTCGCACAGATACGCAGTATTTT. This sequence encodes CASSHPGLAGGPSSRTDTQYF.

The CDR3 region is CASSGDRGHREQYF. CDR3 nucleotides: TGTGCCAGCAGTGGGGACAGGGGGCATCGCGAGCAGTACTTC. The chain combines TRBV2 with TRBJ2-7; 12 bases are a match to TRBD1. The CDR3 loop spans 14 amino acids. V was clipped by 4 bases and J by 6 bases; unmatched bases: 4. Germline V CDR1 and CDR2: SNHLY, FYNNEI.

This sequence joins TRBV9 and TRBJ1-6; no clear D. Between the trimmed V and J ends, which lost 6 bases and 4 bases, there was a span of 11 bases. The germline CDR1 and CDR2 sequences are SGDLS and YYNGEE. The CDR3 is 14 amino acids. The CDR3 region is CASTRLAYNSPLHF. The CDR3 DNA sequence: TGTGCCAGCACCCGGTTAGCGTATAATTCACCCCTCCACTTT.

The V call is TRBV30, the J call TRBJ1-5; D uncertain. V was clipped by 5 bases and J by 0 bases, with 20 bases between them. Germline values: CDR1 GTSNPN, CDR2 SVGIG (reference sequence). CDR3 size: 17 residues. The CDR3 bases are TGTGCCTGGCCCCAACGGAGGCAGTCCCATAGCAATCAGCCCCAGCATTTT. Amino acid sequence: CAWPQRRQSHSNQPQHF.

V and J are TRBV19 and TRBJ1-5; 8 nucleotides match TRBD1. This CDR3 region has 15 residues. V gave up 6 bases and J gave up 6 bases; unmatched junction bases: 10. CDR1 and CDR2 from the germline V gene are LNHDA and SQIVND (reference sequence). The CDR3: CASSPDRGSGQPQHF. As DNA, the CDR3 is TGTGCCAGTAGCCCAGACAGGGGATCGGGTCAGCCCCAGCATTTT.

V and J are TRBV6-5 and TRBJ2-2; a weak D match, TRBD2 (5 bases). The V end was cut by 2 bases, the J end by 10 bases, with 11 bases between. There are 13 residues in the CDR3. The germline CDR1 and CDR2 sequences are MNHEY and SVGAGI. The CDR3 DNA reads TGTGCCAGCAGTTACAGGCGGGCTCAGGAGCTGTTTTTT. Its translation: CASSYRRAQELFF.